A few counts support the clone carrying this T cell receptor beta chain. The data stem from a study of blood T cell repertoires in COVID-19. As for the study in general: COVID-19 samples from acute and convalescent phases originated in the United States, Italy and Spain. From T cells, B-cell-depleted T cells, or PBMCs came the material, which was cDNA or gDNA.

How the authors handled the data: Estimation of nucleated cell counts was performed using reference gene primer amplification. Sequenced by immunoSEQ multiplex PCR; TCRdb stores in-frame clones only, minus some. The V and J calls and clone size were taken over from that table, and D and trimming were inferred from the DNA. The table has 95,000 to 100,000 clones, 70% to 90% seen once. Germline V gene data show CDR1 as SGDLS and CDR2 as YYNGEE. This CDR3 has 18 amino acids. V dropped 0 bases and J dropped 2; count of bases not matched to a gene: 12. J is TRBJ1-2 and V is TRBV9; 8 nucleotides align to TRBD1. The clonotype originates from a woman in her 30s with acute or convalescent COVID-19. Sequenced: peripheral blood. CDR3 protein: CASSVGGFQGATNYGYTF. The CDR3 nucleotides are TGTGCCAGCAGCGTAGGGGGCTTTCAGGGGGCGACCAACTATGGCTACACCTTC.